Here is one T cell receptor beta chain with its context. This record belongs to a study of blood T cell repertoires in COVID-19. About the research overall: Acute-phase and convalescent COVID-19 samples originated in the United States, Italy and Spain. T cells, B-cell-depleted T cells, or PBMCs supplied cDNA or gDNA.

Original analysis: Estimation of nucleated cell counts was performed using reference gene primer amplification. Clones were sequenced by immunoSEQ multiplex PCR, and TCRdb holds only the in-frame ones, with some missing. V and J calls and clone size are those listed in that table; D and trimming were worked out from the DNA. Of 62,000 or so clones in the sample, 89% were seen once. Looked up from germline, CDR1 is MNHEY and CDR2 is SMNVEV (reference sequence). The CDR3 runs to 15 residues. Unmatched junction bases numbered 7, after V lost 2 bases and J lost 5 bases. Material: peripheral blood. V is TRBV27 and J is TRBJ1-1; 8 bases fit TRBD1. This sequence originates from a man in his fifties with active COVID-19. As DNA, the CDR3 is TGTGCCAGCAGTTTACCCGACAGGGGAGGAACTGAAGCTTTCTTT. It specifies CASSLPDRGGTEAFF.